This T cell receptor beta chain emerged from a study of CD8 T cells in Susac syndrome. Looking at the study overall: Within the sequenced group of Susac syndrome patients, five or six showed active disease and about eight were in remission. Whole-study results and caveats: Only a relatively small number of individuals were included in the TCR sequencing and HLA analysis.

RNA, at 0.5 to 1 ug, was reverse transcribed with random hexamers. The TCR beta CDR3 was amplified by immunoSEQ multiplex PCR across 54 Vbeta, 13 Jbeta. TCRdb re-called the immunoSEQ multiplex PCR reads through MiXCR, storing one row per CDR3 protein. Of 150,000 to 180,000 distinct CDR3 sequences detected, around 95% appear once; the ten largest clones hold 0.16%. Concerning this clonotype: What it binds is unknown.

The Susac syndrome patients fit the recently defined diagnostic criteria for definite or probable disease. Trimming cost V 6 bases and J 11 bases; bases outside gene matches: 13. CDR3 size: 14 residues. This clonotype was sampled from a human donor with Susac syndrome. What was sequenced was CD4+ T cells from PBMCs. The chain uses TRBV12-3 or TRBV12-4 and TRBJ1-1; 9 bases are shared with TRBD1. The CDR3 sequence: CASSRPRDRDLAFF. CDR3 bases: TGTGCCAGCAGCCGACCCCGGGACAGGGATTTGGCTTTCTTT.